What follows are 4 T cell receptor delta chains derived from one specimen sequenced in a study of delta chains in infants with herpesvirus infections. Gamma-chain- and delta-chain-specific primers converted PBMC RNA into TCR cDNA. TCRdb made new clone calls on the RT-PCR reads using CATT. The profile shows roughly 660 delta-chain clones, under 45% of them singletons. Sequencing was performed on peripheral blood, taken at time point 2 of longitudinal follow-up. The source of these receptors is a human donor who was a Ugandan infant, either HIV-exposed or HIV-unexposed (not recorded which).

In its sample, this clone is large. The J gene is TRDJ1, the V gene TRDV1; D not resolved. Trimming cost V 0 bases and J 0 bases, with 5 bases left between them. Germline V gives CDR1 TSWWSYY, CDR2 QGS. The CDR3 sequence is 14 residues long. The chain's CDR3 is CALGELPYTDKLIF. Here the CDR3 DNA reads TGTGCTCTTGGGGAACTACCTTACACCGATAAACTCATCTTT.

Notes on this clone: One base separates it from a far larger clone, so it is likely a read error. This sample also contains other DNA sequences that code for the same CDR3. V is TRDV1 and J is TRDJ2; the match to TRDD3 covers 13 bases. Germline CDR1 is TSWWSYY and CDR2 is QGS. CDR3 length: 21 residues. CDR3 sequence reads: CALGVLSYASSLGDTAAQLFF. CDR3 bases: TGTGCTCTTGGAGTGCTTTCCTACGCCTCCTCACTGGGGGATACGGCAGCACAGCTCTTCTTT.

A note on this clone: This may be a read error, as it is one base from a much larger clone. This rearrangement joins TRDV3 to TRDJ1; 10 bases are shared with TRDD3. Germline V gene data show CDR1 as TVYSNPD and CDR2 as GDNSRS (reference sequence). J was trimmed by 3 bases and V by 4 bases; bases with no gene match: 8. The CDR3 runs 14 residues. CDR3 sequence (DNA): TGTGCCTGGGGGATACGGGATGGGGCCGATAAACTCATCTTT. Protein product: CAWGIRDGADKLIF. The full variable domain, completed using reference TRDV3 and TRDJ1, is CDKVTQSSPDQTVASGSEVVLLCTYDTVYSNPDLFWYRIRPDYSFQFVFYGDNSRSEGADFTQGRFSVKHILTQKAFHLVISPVRTEDSATYYCAWGIRDGADKLIFGKGTRVTVEP.

V and J are TRDV1 and TRDJ1; D perhaps matches TRDD2 (6 bases). The CDR3 totals 15 residues. Germline lookup yields CDR1 TSWWSYY and CDR2 QGS. Trimming removed 3 bases at V and 7 bases at J, with 18 bases between. The CDR3 DNA reads as TGTGCTCTTGGGGATCCTACGTTCTCCACCTTTAAACTCATCTTT. The encoded protein is CALGDPTFSTFKLIF.